This T cell receptor beta chain comes out of a study of shared clonotypes between healthy human individuals. Regarding the study as a whole: For sorted subsets, rarefaction showed incomplete sequencing despite large depth.

DNA at 200 ng, roughly 30,000 T cell genomes, went into sorted-subset replicate PCRs. Measured with immunoSEQ multiplex PCR; TCRdb has only the in-frame clones, and not every one. The sample shows about 800,000 clones, 90% to 97% of them seen only once. As regards this clone: The antigen remains undetermined.

Naive CD8 cells, CD45RO-negative and positively selected for CCR7, excluded terminally differentiated effector memory CD45RA+ cells. Specimen: naive CD8+ T cells sorted from blood. The receptor was derived from a man aged 30-40 years in good health.

As DNA, the CDR3 is TGTGCCAGCAGACGGACAGGGTTCCACGAGCAGTACTTC. It yields the protein CASRRTGFHEQYF. This chain uses TRBV14 with TRBJ2-7, with TRBD1 identical over 8 bases. This CDR3 is 13 amino acids long. Germline V gene sequence: CDR1 SGHDN, CDR2 FVKESK. The J segment lost 5 bases and the V segment lost 6 bases, leaving 6 bases of the junction unmatched.